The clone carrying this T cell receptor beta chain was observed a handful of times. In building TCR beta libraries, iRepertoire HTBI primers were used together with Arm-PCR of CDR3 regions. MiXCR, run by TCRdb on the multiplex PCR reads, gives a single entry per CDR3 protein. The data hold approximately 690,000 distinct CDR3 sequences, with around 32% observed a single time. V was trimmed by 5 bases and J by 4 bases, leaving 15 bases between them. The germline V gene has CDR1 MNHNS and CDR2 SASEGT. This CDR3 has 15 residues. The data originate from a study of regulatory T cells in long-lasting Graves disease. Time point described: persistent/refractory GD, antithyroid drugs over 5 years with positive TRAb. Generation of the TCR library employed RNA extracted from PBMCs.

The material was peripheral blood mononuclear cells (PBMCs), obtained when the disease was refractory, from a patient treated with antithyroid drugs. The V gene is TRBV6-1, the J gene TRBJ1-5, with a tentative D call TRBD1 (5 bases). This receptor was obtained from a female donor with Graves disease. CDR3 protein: CASSRSQGGNQPQHF. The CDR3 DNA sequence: TGTGCCAGCAGTCGCTCCCAGGGCGGAAATCAGCCCCAGCATTTT.